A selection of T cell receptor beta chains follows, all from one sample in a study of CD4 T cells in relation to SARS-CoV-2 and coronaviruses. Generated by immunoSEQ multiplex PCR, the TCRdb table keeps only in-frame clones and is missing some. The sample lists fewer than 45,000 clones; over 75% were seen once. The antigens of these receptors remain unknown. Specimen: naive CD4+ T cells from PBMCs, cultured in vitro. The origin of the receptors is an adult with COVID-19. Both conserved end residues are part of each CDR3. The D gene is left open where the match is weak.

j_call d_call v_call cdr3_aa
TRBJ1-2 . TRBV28 CASSIVRHGYTF
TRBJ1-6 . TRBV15 CATSRDRRNSPLHF
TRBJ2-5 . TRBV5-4 CASSQDGPGETQYF
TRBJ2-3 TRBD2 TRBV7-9 CASSLGLAGAPTDTQYF
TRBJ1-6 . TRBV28 CASSPLWAGDSPLHF
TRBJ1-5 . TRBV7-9 CASSSGLGNQPQHF
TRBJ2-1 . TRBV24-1 CATSDPSPMSSYNEQFF
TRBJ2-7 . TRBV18 CASSRLQGSSYEQYF
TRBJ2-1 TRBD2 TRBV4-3 CASSQDGLGSGRLNEQFF
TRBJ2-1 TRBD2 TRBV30 CASAGGPSNEQFF
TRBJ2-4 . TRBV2 CASSGGLQYF
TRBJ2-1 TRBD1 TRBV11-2 CASSLWGRTGTYNEQFF
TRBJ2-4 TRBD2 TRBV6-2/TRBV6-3 CASSYAGGLAKNIQYF
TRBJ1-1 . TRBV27 CASRLWGLDTEAFF
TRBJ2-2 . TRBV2 CASRGIGSNTGELFF
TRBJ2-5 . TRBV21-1 CASSPRAGGPETQYF
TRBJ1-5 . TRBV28 CASSVASWNQPQHF
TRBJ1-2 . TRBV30 CAWRQVYGYTF
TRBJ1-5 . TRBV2 CASSDVRDQPQHF
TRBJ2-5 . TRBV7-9 CASSSPPGRQETQYF
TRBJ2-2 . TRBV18 CASSPPSGELFF
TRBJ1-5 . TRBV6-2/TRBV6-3 CASSPGRMGNQPQHF
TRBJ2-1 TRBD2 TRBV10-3 CAIRVSAGGDEQFF
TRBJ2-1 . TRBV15 CATSRPVGGAYNEQFF
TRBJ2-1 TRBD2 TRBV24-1 CATSGLAGSSSYNEQFF
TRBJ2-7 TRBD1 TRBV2 CASSKDRVTGYEQYF
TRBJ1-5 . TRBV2 CASSELFGTKQPQHF
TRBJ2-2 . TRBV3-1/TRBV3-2 CASSRLDLRGRGTGELFF
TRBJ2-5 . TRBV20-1 CSANSPETQYF
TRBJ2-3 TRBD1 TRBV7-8 CASSPRTGADTQYF
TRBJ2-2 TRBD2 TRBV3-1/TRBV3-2 CASSYGTRGGELFF
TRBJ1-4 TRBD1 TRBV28 CASRSTGGVEKLFF
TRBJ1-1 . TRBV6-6 CASSRPLGRDNTEAFF
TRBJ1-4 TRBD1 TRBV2 CASSVRGLTNEKLFF
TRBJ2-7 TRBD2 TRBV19 CASSILAGAYEQYF
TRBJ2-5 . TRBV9 CASSVAANQETQYF
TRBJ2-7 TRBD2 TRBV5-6 CASSSDTGTRFVREQYF
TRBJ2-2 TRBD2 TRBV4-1 CASSQPPRLAANTGELFF
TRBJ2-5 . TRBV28 CASSSRTSQYF
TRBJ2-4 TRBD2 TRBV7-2 CASSKRDRSKNIQYF
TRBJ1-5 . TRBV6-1 CASSEGRVSNQPQHF
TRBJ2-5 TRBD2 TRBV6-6 CASSAPGLAGGETQYF
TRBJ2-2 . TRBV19 CASRTGIGGELFF
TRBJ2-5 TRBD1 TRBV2 CASRRDRGSQETQYF
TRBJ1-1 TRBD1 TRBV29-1 CSVETGGVNEAFF
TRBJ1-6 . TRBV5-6 CASSLVNREDSPLHF
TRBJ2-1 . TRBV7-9 CASSFLGFNEQFF
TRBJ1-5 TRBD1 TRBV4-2 CASSQVRGQGVSNQPQHF
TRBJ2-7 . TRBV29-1 CSVVGVGSEQYF